Presented here are 22 T cell receptor beta chains from one specimen sequenced in a study of T cells in Graves' hyperthyroidism and ophthalmopathy. TCR beta CDR3 regions were amplified from RNA transcripts. Carried out on the TCR CDR3, a first-round RT-PCR used the HTBI primer set. From the multiplex PCR reads, TCRdb called clonotypes with MiXCR, one entry per CDR3 protein. The table records fewer than 700,000 distinct CDR3 sequences, about 17% of them present only once. The sample comprised blood. Source of these receptors: a woman aged 25 to 39 with Graves' hyperthyroidism.

To note about this clonotype: A junction end diverges from the germline sequence, so it may reflect a read error. The chain combines TRBV29-1 with TRBJ1-2, with TRBD1 matching 7 bases. This CDR3 is built from 14 residues. Germline-derived CDR1 and CDR2 are SQVTM and ANQGSEA. Written as DNA, the CDR3 is TGCAGCGTTGAAGGCAGGGGGGCTAACTATGGCTGCACCTTC. Its translation is CSVEGRGANYGCTF.

This clonotype showed up many times. CDR3 region: CATSRDGAVNEKLFF. As DNA, the CDR3 is TGTGCCACCAGCAGAGATGGGGCAGTAAATGAAAAACTGTTTTTT. The J gene is TRBJ1-4, the V gene TRBV15; a possible D gene is TRBD1 (5 bases). Germline-derived CDR1 and CDR2 are LNHNV and YYDKDF (reference sequence). The CDR3 loop spans 15 amino acids. V was cut by 0 bases and J by 5 bases, with 10 bases left in between.

This clonotype appeared a few times. The junction departs from the called germline gene at one end, perhaps through a read error. J is TRBJ1-4 and V is TRBV20-1, with TRBD1 matching over 11 bases. Germline CDR1 DFQATT, CDR2 SNEGSKA (reference sequence). The CDR3 has 15 residues. DNA for the CDR3: TGCAGTGCATGGAGGGGACAGGGGGTAGGAGAAAAACTGCTTTTT. Translating it yields CSAWRGQGVGEKLLF.

This clonotype was seen a few times. This chain uses TRBV20-1 with TRBJ1-5, with unresolved D. Trimming left V 1 base short and J 3 bases short, with 13 bases between. The CDR3 runs 15 residues. Germline CDR1 DFQATT, CDR2 SNEGSKA (reference sequence). The CDR3 DNA reads as TGCAGTGCTAGAGTAAACAGACGGGACAATCAGCCCCAGCATTTT. Translated: CSARVNRRDNQPQHF.

This clonotype was seen repeatedly, ten times or more. The V and J genes are TRBV5-1 and TRBJ2-7, with 10 bases that match TRBD2. In germline, CDR1 is SGHRS, CDR2 YFSETQ. V shed 4 bases, J shed 0 bases, and the junction held 13 bases outside the gene matches. The CDR3 is made up of 18 amino acids. CDR3 protein: CASSPKGLAHISSYEQYF. The CDR3 DNA is TGCGCCAGCAGCCCGAAGGGACTAGCGCATATTAGCTCCTACGAGCAGTACTTC.

There are a few counts of this clonotype. The chain combines TRBV6-1 with TRBJ2-7, with D perhaps matching TRBD1 (6 bases). Germline assignment: CDR1 MNHNS and CDR2 SASEGT. This CDR3 is 16 amino acids long. The germline V and J ends were trimmed by 4 bases and 6 bases, with 22 bases remaining between them. CDR3 in DNA: TGTGCCAGCAGTGTCTATCTTTTACAGGGCTCCAGCGAGCAGTACTTC. Translation: CASSVYLLQGSSEQYF.

This clonotype was seen ten or more times. The V call is TRBV11-2, the J call TRBJ1-1; tentatively, D is TRBD1 (5 bases). This CDR3 region has 16 residues. V lost 5 bases, J lost 4 bases, and 20 bases lay in between. Germline V CDR1 and CDR2: SGHAT, FQNNGV. The CDR3 protein is CASSPVGSRGGTEAFF. Written as DNA, the CDR3 is TGTGCCAGCAGCCCGGTGGGTAGTCGGGGCGGCACTGAAGCTTTCTTT.

This clonotype was seen a few times. V usage is TRBV24-1 and J usage is TRBJ2-1; the match to TRBD2 covers 7 bases. This CDR3 spans 15 amino acids. Losses at the gene ends were 4 bases for V and 5 bases for J; bases not matched to a gene: 7. Germline loops: CDR1 KGHDR, CDR2 SFDVKD. CDR3 amino acids: CATSDGLVPDNEQFF. The CDR3 DNA reads TGTGCCACCAGTGACGGACTAGTGCCAGACAATGAGCAGTTCTTC.

V usage is TRBV27 and J usage is TRBJ2-3; D might be TRBD1 (7 bases). The germline V gene encodes CDR1 MNHEY and CDR2 SMNVEV (reference sequence). The CDR3 has 13 amino acids. Deletions cut 7 bases from V and 8 bases from J, with 16 bases between. CDR3 protein: CASTSGGFATQYF. In nucleotides, the CDR3 is TGTGCCAGCACTTCAGGGGGGTTCGCTACGCAGTATTTT.

This clonotype has ten or more counts. V is TRBV4-3 and J is TRBJ2-5, with TRBD1 matching over 8 bases. This CDR3 is 16 amino acids long. Germline-derived CDR1 and CDR2 are LGHNA and YSLEER. V dropped 0 bases and J dropped 4; count of bases not matched to a gene: 7. The CDR3 DNA reads TGCGCCAGCAGCCAAGATCTTCCGGGACAGGCAGAGACCCAGTACTTC. It codes for CASSQDLPGQAETQYF.

As concerns this clonotype: A much more abundant neighbour one base away suggests this may be a read error. The chain employs TRBV2 and TRBJ2-5; 8 bases are shared with TRBD1. The DNA end favors TRBJ2-1, so the J call may be wrong. The CDR3 extends over 15 amino acids. Per the germline V gene, CDR1 is SNHLY and CDR2 is FYNNEI. The DNA for the CDR3 is TGTGCCAGCTCAACGGGGACAGGCTTCCAAGAGACCCAGTTCTTC. This sequence encodes CASSTGTGFQETQFF.

This clonotype occurred many times. The chain has TRBV7-3 and TRBJ2-2, with 7 nucleotides matching TRBD2. The V and J ends lost 2 bases and 3 bases, in that order; junction bases with no gene match: 12. The V gene's germline CDR1 is SGHTA and CDR2 FQGTGA. The CDR3 sequence is 18 residues long. The CDR3 here is CASSLGLTSVLHTGELFF. The CDR3 bases are TGTGCCAGCAGCTTAGGGCTCACTAGCGTCCTACACACCGGGGAGCTGTTTTTT.

This clonotype was observed at least ten times. The chain uses TRBV7-9 and TRBJ2-1; 7 nucleotides align to TRBD2. The germline gives CDR1 SEHNR, CDR2 FQNEAQ (reference sequence). This CDR3 spans 14 amino acids. After removal of 5 bases from V and 6 bases from J, the junction contained 7 bases not matched to a gene. The CDR3, as DNA: TGTGCCAGCAGCGGCCGACTAGCTCCCAATGAGCAGTTCTTC. This codes for CASSGRLAPNEQFF.

With respect to this clonotype: A read error may be the cause here, since a much bigger clone is one base away. The rearrangement links TRBV24-1 to TRBJ1-1; maybe TRBD1 (6 bases). Germline CDR1 is KGHDR and CDR2 is SFDVKD. V was pared by 4 bases and J by 1 base, with 6 bases between. The CDR3 consists of 13 residues. As DNA, the CDR3 is TGTGCCACCAGTGAGGGGGCGAACACTGAAGCTTTCTTT. Translated, it gives CATSEGANTEAFF.

About this clonotype: A read error may be the cause here, since a much bigger clone is one base away. No conserved phenylalanine or tryptophan is present at the end of the CDR3, so a read error is the likely explanation. The genes are TRBV6-1 and TRBJ2-7, with D unresolved. Germline values: CDR1 MNHNS, CDR2 SASEGT. The V end was cut by 3 bases, the J end by 5 bases, with 5 bases between. The CDR3 contains 11 residues. CDR3 DNA sequence: TGTGCCAGCAGTGACCTAGACGAGCAGTACCTC. This sequence encodes CASSDLDEQYL.

This clonotype was seen many times. This chain connects TRBV30 to TRBJ1-4, with TRBD1 matching over 7 bases. V shed 4 bases and J 8 bases; nucleotides not matched to a gene: 13. The CDR3 is 15 residues long. CDR1 and CDR2 from the germline V gene are GTSNPN and SVGIG (reference sequence). Written as DNA, the CDR3 is TGTGCCTGGAATCCGGGACAGCTAGACGGAGAAAAACTGTTTTTT. Translated, it gives CAWNPGQLDGEKLFF.

This chain connects TRBV2 to TRBJ1-4; D not certain. The V end was cut by 4 bases, the J end by 4 bases, with 16 bases between. This CDR3 comprises 16 residues. Germline-derived CDR1 and CDR2 are SNHLY and FYNNEI. The CDR3 sequence: CASSVNSRSFNEKLFF. Written as DNA, the CDR3 is TGTGCCAGCAGTGTAAATTCGCGGTCCTTTAATGAAAAACTGTTTTTT.

J is TRBJ2-2 and V is TRBV12-3 or TRBV12-4; no definite D call. There are 14 residues in the CDR3. Trimming took off 7 bases at V and 2 bases at J, with 11 bases between the two ends. The CDR3 protein is CASIKETNTGELFF. The CDR3 bases are TGTGCCAGCATAAAGGAAACTAACACCGGGGAGCTGTTTTTT.

J is TRBJ1-1 and V is TRBV18; D unclear. Trimming removed 1 base at V and 0 bases at J, with 6 bases between. The CDR3 extends over 14 amino acids. CDR1 KGHSH and CDR2 LQKENI come from the germline V gene. As DNA, the CDR3 is TGTGCCAGCTCACCACTGGATTTGAACACTGAAGCTTTCTTT. It translates to CASSPLDLNTEAFF. Looking up the rest from reference TRBV18 and TRBJ1-1 gives the full variable domain: NAGVMQNPRHLVRRRGQEARLRCSPMKGHSHVYWYRQLPEEGLKFMVYLQKENIIDESGMPKERFSAEFPKEGPSILRIQQVVRGDSAAYFCASSPLDLNTEAFFGQGTRLTVV.

This clonotype occurred many times. Here the CDR3 DNA reads TGTGCCACCGAGATTGGGACTGAAGCTTTCTTT. Translated, it gives CATEIGTEAFF. This chain joins TRBV6-1 and TRBJ1-1; D gene unclear. The CDR3 has 11 amino acids. CDR1 MNHNS and CDR2 SASEGT come from the germline V gene. Trimming took off 10 bases at V and 5 bases at J, with 11 bases between the two ends.

This clonotype was found many times. This chain connects TRBV2 to TRBJ2-5; 7 nucleotides align to TRBD2. The CDR3 covers 13 residues. V lost 3 bases to trimming and J lost 5 bases; unmatched junction nucleotides: 3. CDR1 and CDR2 (germline): SNHLY, FYNNEI. The CDR3: CASSDLLAETQYF. CDR3 nucleotides: TGTGCCAGCAGTGATTTACTAGCGGAGACCCAGTACTTC.

This clonotype was detected ten times or more. This sequence joins TRBV20-1 and TRBJ2-1; D unresolved. The ends were cut back, 1 base at V and 1 base at J, with 11 bases in the middle. This CDR3 has 15 amino acids. Germline loops: CDR1 DFQATT, CDR2 SNEGSKA (reference sequence). The CDR3 sequence is CSARAGPQSYNEQFF. The DNA for the CDR3 is TGCAGTGCTAGAGCCGGACCACAGTCCTACAATGAGCAGTTCTTC.